This T cell receptor beta chain was retrieved from a study of T cell repertoires in cytomegalovirus infection (dated by TCRdb to the late 2010s). Describing the broader study: Because public TCR beta signatures pointed to carriage of CMV infection together with the matching HLA type, the HLA type of each donor mattered for the analysis. Overall study results and their limits: The ex vivo response was dominated by HLA-C-restricted CMV-specific TCR beta clonotypes, which also provided the single most frequent clonotype in two of eight donors. Cumulative frequency of public TCR beta family members discriminated carriers of CMV infection plus the relevant HLA type in this cohort and an independent approximately 360-donor cohort.

V is cut by 4 bases and J by 0 bases, and the space between the germline ends is 20 bases. The CDR3 numbers 19 residues from cysteine through phenylalanine. The sequence is cut down to CDR3 DNA, 57 bases in frame from base 1. The germline V gene specifies SGHRS as CDR1 and YFSETQ as CDR2. To note about this clonotype: Its cognate antigen has yet to be identified. Per-nucleotide qualities are absent, and no much larger clonotype sits a single base away.

Reads for this sample came from an Illumina HiSeq 1500. The raw public data were reprocessed by TCRdb itself: fastp quality trimming at Q25, MiXCR clonotype calling, in-frame beta chains only. CDR3 protein duplicates are merged, each entry listing the most common genes and DNA. Across this sample there are hundreds of thousands of distinct CDR3 sequences, with about a third seen only once. About 2.8% of the sample goes to the ten largest clones. The source material was PBMCs. The rearranged chain carries TRBV5-1 and TRBJ2-6; TRBD1 is a possible D gene, resting on 6 matching bases. This TCR derives from a human donor in good health (CMV status not recorded). Some clones in this sample may be carry-over from other donors' samples. In nucleotide form, the sequence is TGCGCCAGCAGCCCACTCCACAGGGCCCCTAACTCTGGGGCCAACGTCCTGACTTTC. Its amino acids are CASSPLHRAPNSGANVLTF. The entire variable domain, with the stretches around the CDR3 drawn from the reference TRBV5-1 and TRBJ2-6 proteins, is KAGVTQTPRYLIKTRGQQVTLSCSPISGHRSVSWYQQTPGQGLQFLFEYFSETQRNKGNFPGRFSGRQFSNSRSEMNVSTLELGDSALYLCASSPLHRAPNSGANVLTFGAGSRLTVL.